Listed here are 25 T cell receptor beta chains from one sample, sequenced in a study of technical replicates of blood from a handful of donors. Sequencing was performed with immunoSEQ multiplex PCR; in TCRdb, only in-frame clones are kept and a portion is missing. The table includes about 53,000 clones, 86% detected once. The material sequenced was PBMCs. The receptor set was obtained from a human donor in good health. Some clones in this sample may be carry-over from other donors' samples.

V is TRBV5-1 and J is TRBJ2-7; 16 bases fit TRBD2. Germline V gene data show CDR1 as SGHRS and CDR2 as YFSETQ. The CDR3 is 17 amino acids. With V trimmed by 4 bases and J by 3 bases, 7 bases remained unmatched. CDR3 protein: CASSDPGLAGGDYEQYF. CDR3 bases: TGCGCCAGCAGCGACCCGGGACTAGCGGGAGGGGACTACGAGCAGTACTTC.

This clone has a handful of counts. This rearrangement joins TRBV10-3 to TRBJ1-6, with 9 positions matching TRBD1. The germline CDR1 and CDR2 sequences are ENHRY and SYGVKD. This CDR3 contains 16 residues. J lost 9 bases, V lost 6 bases, and 12 bases had no gene match. The chain's CDR3 is CAISRGLGQGGSPLHF. The CDR3 nucleotides read TGTGCCATCAGCCGAGGTCTGGGACAGGGAGGTTCACCCCTCCACTTT.

The V call is TRBV18, the J call TRBJ2-7, with 9 bases that match TRBD1. The CDR3 has 16 amino acids. V trimming: 6 bases; J trimming: 6 bases; junction bases outside the gene matches: 15. CDR1 is KGHSH, CDR2 LQKENI, per germline. The CDR3 spells CASSGAGTGILREQYF. In nucleotides, the CDR3 is TGTGCCAGCTCCGGCGCAGGGACAGGGATTTTACGCGAGCAGTACTTC.

The DNA of the CDR3 is TGTGCCAGCAGCCAAATTTCCGCGGGGTATGGCTACACCTTC. Residues: CASSQISAGYGYTF. The rearrangement links TRBV14 to TRBJ1-2; D is unresolved. Trimming stripped 2 bases from V and 5 bases from J, with 12 bases between. Per germline, CDR1 SGHDN and CDR2 FVKESK. The CDR3 totals 14 residues. Based on the CDR3 plus reference TRBV14 and TRBJ1-2, the full variable domain is EAGVTQFPSHSVIEKGQTVTLRCDPISGHDNLYWYRRVMGKEIKFLLHFVKESKQDESGMPNNRFLAERTGGTYSTLKVQPAELEDSGVYFCASSQISAGYGYTFGSGTRLTVV.

The genes are TRBV7-9 and TRBJ2-2, with TRBD1 as a possible D gene (6 bases). CDR1 SEHNR and CDR2 FQNEAQ come from the germline V gene (reference sequence). The CDR3 extends over 17 amino acids. Trimming pared 4 bases from V and 0 bases from J, leaving 15 bases between. Here the CDR3 reads CASSSDPGQANTGELFF. CDR3 nucleotide sequence: TGTGCCAGCAGCTCGGACCCGGGACAAGCGAACACCGGGGAGCTGTTTTTT.

CDR3: CASSLWTSGGYNEQFF. Written as DNA, the CDR3 is TGTGCCAGCAGCCTTTGGACTAGCGGAGGCTACAATGAGCAGTTCTTC. The chain couples TRBV14 to TRBJ2-1; TRBD2 agrees at 10 bases. Trimming took 4 bases from V and 3 from J; bases not matched to a gene: 6. The V gene's germline CDR1 is SGHDN and CDR2 FVKESK. The CDR3 length is 16 residues.

The V gene is TRBV4-1, the J gene TRBJ2-2; 9 bases align to TRBD1. There are 15 residues in the CDR3. CDR1 and CDR2 (germline): MGHRA, YSYEKL. The V gene end was trimmed by 5 bases and the J gene end by 6 bases; junction bases not matched to a gene: 7. The CDR3, as DNA: TGCGCCAGCAGCTCAACCGGGACAGGGTCCGGGGAGCTGTTTTTT. Its translation: CASSSTGTGSGELFF.

The chain carries TRBV7-8 and TRBJ1-2, with D possibly being TRBD1 (5 bases). V was trimmed by 0 bases and J by 3 bases, leaving 8 bases between them. The CDR3 length is 14 residues. Germline CDR1 and CDR2: SGHVS and FQNEAQ. This CDR3 is CASSLAWGDYGYTF. DNA of the CDR3: TGTGCCAGCAGCTTAGCCTGGGGGGACTATGGCTACACCTTC.

This chain links TRBV7-9 with TRBJ2-1, with 16 nucleotides matching TRBD2. Germline-derived CDR1 and CDR2 are SEHNR and FQNEAQ (reference sequence). The CDR3 runs 17 residues. The junction had 15 bases not matched to a gene; V was cut back by 5 bases and J by 14 bases. As DNA, the CDR3 is TGTGCCAGCAGCCCAAGCCCCGCGGGACTAGCGGGAGGGTTGGAGTTCTTC. Its translation: CASSPSPAGLAGGLEFF.

The chain is built from TRBV4-3 and TRBJ2-7; 10 nucleotides align to TRBD2. With 0 bases clipped from V and 0 bases from J, the junction kept 8 bases outside the gene matches. Germline V lookup: CDR1 LGHNA, CDR2 YSLEER. The CDR3 runs to 18 residues. The CDR3 reads CASSQDLTSGLSSYEQYF. CDR3 DNA sequence: TGCGCCAGCAGCCAAGATTTGACTAGCGGGCTAAGCTCCTACGAGCAGTACTTC.

This chain connects TRBV14 to TRBJ2-7; 7 nucleotides match TRBD1. The germline gives CDR1 SGHDN, CDR2 FVKESK. The junction had 14 bases not matched to a gene; V was cut back by 3 bases and J by 0 bases. The CDR3 extends over 18 amino acids. The CDR3 DNA is TGTGCCAGCAGCCAGAGTTGGTCTCGGGACAGCCTCTCCTACGAGCAGTACTTC. Protein: CASSQSWSRDSLSYEQYF.

This chain uses TRBV7-2 with TRBJ2-2, with 8 positions matching TRBD2. V shed 5 bases, J shed 7 bases, and the junction held 9 bases outside the gene matches. From germline, CDR1 is SGHTA and CDR2 FQGNSA. The CDR3 has 15 residues. The CDR3 sequence: CASSPAGTSGGELFF. Written as DNA, the CDR3 is TGTGCCAGCAGCCCAGCCGGGACTAGTGGCGGGGAGCTGTTTTTT.

The gene calls are TRBV30 and TRBJ1-4, with D tentatively TRBD1 (5 bases). The germline V gene encodes CDR1 GTSNPN and CDR2 SVGIG (reference sequence). The ends were cut back, 2 bases at V and 7 bases at J, with 17 bases in the middle. The CDR3 is 15 amino acids. CDR3: CAWSTPGGQSEKLFF. CDR3 DNA sequence: TGTGCCTGGAGTACTCCGGGGGGTCAGAGTGAAAAACTGTTTTTT. Complete variable domain (other parts from reference TRBV30 and TRBJ1-4): SQTIHQWPATLVQPVGSPLSLECTVEGTSNPNLYWYRQAAGRGLQLLFYSVGIGQISSEVPQNLSASRPQDRQFILSSKKLLLSDSGFYLCAWSTPGGQSEKLFFGSGTQLSVL.

This chain uses TRBV7-6 with TRBJ2-2; the match to TRBD2 covers 7 bases. The CDR3 extends over 13 amino acids. Germline-derived CDR1 and CDR2 are SGHVS and FNYEAQ. Trimming cost V 5 bases and J 14 bases; bases outside gene matches: 11. CDR3 DNA: TGTGCCAGCAGCCCCGGGACTATCCCGCGACTGTTTTTT. Its translation: CASSPGTIPRLFF.

The chain uses TRBV7-8 and TRBJ1-4, with D possibly being TRBD1 (6 bases). Germline CDR1 is SGHVS and CDR2 is FQNEAQ. The length of the CDR3 is 20 residues. V gave up 0 bases and J gave up 0 bases, with 20 bases separating them. CDR3 sequence (DNA): TGTGCCAGCAGCTTAGCGATTTTGGCAGGGGATCCTGCAACTAATGAAAAACTGTTTTTT. Its protein product is CASSLAILAGDPATNEKLFF.

V and J are TRBV6-6 and TRBJ2-1; possibly TRBD1 for D (6 bases). Deletions cut 5 bases from V and 14 bases from J, with 19 bases between. This CDR3 comprises 13 residues. Germline V gene lookup returns CDR1 MNHNY and CDR2 SVGAGI (reference sequence). The CDR3 is CASSTGPGTTKFF. CDR3 in DNA: TGTGCCAGCAGTACAGGGCCCGGGACAACAAAGTTCTTC.

The chain carries TRBV6-1 and TRBJ2-7; maybe TRBD1 (6 bases). Germline CDR1 reads MNHNS; CDR2 reads SASEGT. The CDR3 length is 16 residues. V lost 0 bases and J lost 4, with 16 bases in between. The CDR3 DNA reads TGTGCCAGCAGTGAAGCAACAGGGTATCCCCTATACGAGCAGTACTTC. It codes for CASSEATGYPLYEQYF.

V usage is TRBV29-1 and J usage is TRBJ2-4; 9 bases line up with TRBD1. The length of the CDR3 is 12 residues. The V gene end was trimmed by 7 bases and the J gene end by 8 bases; junction bases not matched to a gene: 6. The V gene's germline CDR1 is SQVTM and CDR2 ANQGSEA. The CDR3 sequence: CSGGGQGDIQYF. CDR3 bases: TGCAGCGGGGGGGGACAGGGTGACATTCAGTACTTC.

The gene calls are TRBV18 and TRBJ1-5; no firm D call. The CDR3 totals 13 residues. The ends were cut back, 4 bases at V and 4 bases at J, with 8 bases in the middle. Germline V gene sequence: CDR1 KGHSH, CDR2 LQKENI. CDR3 residues: CASSQDWNQPQHF. CDR3 DNA: TGTGCCAGCTCACAAGACTGGAATCAGCCCCAGCATTTT.

The chain is built from TRBV5-1 and TRBJ2-2, with 7 bases identical to TRBD2. Germline V gene data show CDR1 as SGHRS and CDR2 as YFSETQ. V gave up 2 bases and J gave up 2 bases; unmatched junction bases: 9. The CDR3 consists of 17 residues. DNA for the CDR3: TGCGCCAGCAGCTTTAGATCACTAGCGTCAAACACCGGGGAGCTGTTTTTT. It specifies CASSFRSLASNTGELFF.

The chain has TRBV7-8 and TRBJ1-2; D not resolved. Germline values: CDR1 SGHVS, CDR2 FQNEAQ. CDR3 length: 13 amino acids. Deletions cut 5 bases from V and 7 bases from J, with 14 bases between. CDR3 amino acids: CASSQTGFGGYTF. CDR3 in DNA: TGTGCCAGCAGCCAAACGGGATTTGGTGGCTACACCTTC.

The chain couples TRBV28 to TRBJ2-1, with D possibly matching TRBD1 (6 bases). The V gene lost 9 bases and the J gene lost 7 bases, with 19 bases spanning the gap. This CDR3 region has 14 residues. Germline CDR1 and CDR2: MDHEN and SYDVKM. The CDR3 loop is CASNSGTQRNEQFF. The CDR3 coding sequence is TGTGCCAGTAACTCCGGGACACAACGTAATGAGCAGTTCTTC.

V gene TRBV18 combines with J gene TRBJ1-5; possibly TRBD1 for D (5 bases). The V end lost 6 bases, the J end lost 7 bases, and 16 bases lay between the germline ends. From germline, CDR1 is KGHSH and CDR2 LQKENI. This CDR3 region has 14 residues. In DNA, the CDR3 is TGTGCCAGCTCCCCAAGCAGGGATGGCCAGCCCCAGCATTTT. Its protein product is CASSPSRDGQPQHF. Based on the CDR3 plus reference TRBV18 and TRBJ1-5, the full variable domain is NAGVMQNPRHLVRRRGQEARLRCSPMKGHSHVYWYRQLPEEGLKFMVYLQKENIIDESGMPKERFSAEFPKEGPSILRIQQVVRGDSAAYFCASSPSRDGQPQHFGDGTRLSIL.

V and J are TRBV7-3 and TRBJ2-7; 7 bases align to TRBD2. Germline CDR1 and CDR2: SGHTA and FQGTGA. The CDR3 loop spans 15 amino acids. The J segment lost 0 bases and the V segment lost 2 bases, leaving 4 bases of the junction unmatched. The CDR3 coding sequence is TGTGCCAGCAGCTTATTGGGCGGGAGCTCCTACGAGCAGTACTTC. It encodes CASSLLGGSSYEQYF.

V and J are TRBV7-8 and TRBJ1-4; D is possibly TRBD1 (6 bases). Looked up from germline, CDR1 is SGHVS and CDR2 is FQNEAQ. This CDR3 contains 14 residues. Trimming took 5 bases from V and 10 from J, leaving 17 bases between them. In DNA form, the CDR3 reads TGTGCCAGCAGCCTAGACAGGCTTAGTGGAAAACTGTTTTTT. This translates into CASSLDRLSGKLFF.